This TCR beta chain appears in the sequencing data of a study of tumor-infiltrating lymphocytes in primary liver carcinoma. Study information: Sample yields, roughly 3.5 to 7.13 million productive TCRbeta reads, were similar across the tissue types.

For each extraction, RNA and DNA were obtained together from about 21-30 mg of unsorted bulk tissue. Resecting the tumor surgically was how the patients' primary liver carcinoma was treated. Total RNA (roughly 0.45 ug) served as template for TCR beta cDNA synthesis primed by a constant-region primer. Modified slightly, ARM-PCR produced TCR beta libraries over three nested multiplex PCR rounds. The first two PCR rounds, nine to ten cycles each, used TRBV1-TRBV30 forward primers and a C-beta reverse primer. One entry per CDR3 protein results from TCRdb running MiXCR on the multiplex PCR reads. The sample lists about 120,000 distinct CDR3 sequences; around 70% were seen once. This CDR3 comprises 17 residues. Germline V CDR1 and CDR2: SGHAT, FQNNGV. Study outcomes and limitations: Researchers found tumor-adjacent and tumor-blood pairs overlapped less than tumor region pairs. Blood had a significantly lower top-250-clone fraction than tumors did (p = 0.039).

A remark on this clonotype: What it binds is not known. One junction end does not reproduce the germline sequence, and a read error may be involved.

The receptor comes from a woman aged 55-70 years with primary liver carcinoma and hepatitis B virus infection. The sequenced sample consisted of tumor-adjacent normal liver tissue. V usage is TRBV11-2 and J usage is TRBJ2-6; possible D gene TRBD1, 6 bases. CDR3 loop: CASSPRGGPSGDNVLTF. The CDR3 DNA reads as TGTGCCAGCAGCCCAAGGGGCGGACCCTCAGGGGACAACGTCCTGACTTTC.